Ten or more counts support the clone carrying this T cell receptor (beta chain). No antigen is known for it. Germline V lookup: CDR1 SGHTA, CDR2 FQGTGA. Deletions cut 2 bases from V and 3 bases from J, with 7 bases between. The CDR3 has 13 amino acids. This entry belongs to a study of T cells in Graves' hyperthyroidism and ophthalmopathy. About the research overall: Peripheral blood samples were taken at initial diagnosis, prior to any treatment. The study's findings and limits: Blood held most thyroid clonotypes expanded above 0.001 frequency.

TCR beta CDR3 sequences were amplified from RNA transcripts. First-round RT-PCR with HTBI primers amplified the TCR CDR3 region. TCRdb itself ran the multiplex PCR reads through MiXCR, one entry per CDR3 protein. The data show approximately 620,000 distinct CDR3 sequences, 16% seen once. Over 8 ml fresh peripheral blood yielded the PBMCs. This sequence joins TRBV7-3 and TRBJ1-1; the D is unclear. The clonotype comes from a middle-aged woman with Graves' ophthalmopathy. The source material was blood. CDR3 in DNA: TGTGCCAGCAGCTTATTACGGGACACTGAAGCTTTCTTT. It yields the protein CASSLLRDTEAFF.